One T cell receptor (beta chain) is described in this entry. Its antigen is not yet known. Base quality data are lacking; no much larger clone is found one base away. To prepare the library, PCR was applied. The sequencer listed for this sample is Illumina HiSeq 2500. To reduce PCR and sequencing biases, unique molecular identifiers were built into the TCR beta cDNA libraries. Per 1 to 10 million input T cells, some 500,000 cDNA molecules were obtained, such that each molecule approximated one T cell. The patient libraries were prepared and sequenced with the same protocol used for the earlier healthy control dataset. Within a given batch, samples were prepared together, multiplexed and sequenced on the same HiSeq lane. On the authors' methods: MIGEC handled the raw barcoded reads, throwing out single-read molecular identifier groups before consensus assembly and CDR3 extraction. VDJtools was used for post-analysis of the clonotype tables, with diversity normalized by down-sampling every dataset to the smallest sample size. Repertoire overlap clustering matched CDR3 amino acid but not nucleotide sequences to correct batch-related cross-sample contamination. TCRdb passed the public sequencing reads through fastp at Q25 and MiXCR, retaining productive beta sequences. Merged by CDR3 protein, the rows form single entries marked with the most common genes and DNA. These V and J calls rely on TCRdb rather than the paper's analysis. This sample is represented by some 450,000 distinct CDR3 sequences; 45% of them were singletons. The leading ten clones occupy 12% of the sample.

These data belong to a study of post-analysis software for immune sequencing data (dated by TCRdb to between 2014 and 2016). Some background on the complete study: Relapsing-remitting, secondary progressive and progressive-relapsing multiple sclerosis were recorded as disease courses, and subtype annotation was lacking for some patients. The patient repertoires were compared against more than 10 previously published healthy control repertoires obtained from donors aged about 6 to 25 years. A subset of samples was prepared in parallel using single-end sample barcoding, then pooled and co-amplified after Illumina adapter ligation.

General study outcomes and caveats: The multiple sclerosis patient group was slightly younger than the control group. Direct clustering with F measure revealed strong co-clustering of samples prepared in the same batch, which led to a batch-effect correction. A few TRBV segments, including TRBV5-6, TRBV5-1 and TRBV20-1, were significantly more frequent in patients than controls. Multiple sclerosis patients had significantly lower normalized Chao1 diversity than controls, a result that suggests substantial peripheral T-cell clonal expansion.

TCR beta repertoires were profiled from peripheral blood of roughly 13 young patients with multiple sclerosis to demonstrate the VDJtools post-analysis software. The multiple sclerosis patients were children and adolescents between roughly 6 and 17 years of age. The V end loses 6 bases and the J end loses 1 base, and a stretch of 22 bases separates them. CDR1 and CDR2 were assigned from the germline V gene as MNHNS and SASEGT. Taken from cysteine to phenylalanine, the CDR3 has 17 residues. Only CDR3 DNA is held: 51 bases, read in frame from base 1. This TCR was sampled from a girl aged 10 to 17 with multiple sclerosis. Input material: blood. The rearranged chain carries TRBV6-1 and TRBJ2-7, with the D gene possibly TRBD1 or TRBD2, each one fitting 7 bases. The CDR3 here reads CASSLAEGGARSYEQYF. The DNA sequence follows: TGTGCCAGCAGCCTAGCGGAAGGGGGCGCCCGGTCCTACGAGCAGTACTTC.